The rows below give T cell receptor beta chains drawn from one sample of a study of cytomegalovirus exposure and HLA in healthy donors. Sequenced by immunoSEQ multiplex PCR; TCRdb stores in-frame clones only, minus some. This sample yields 150,000 to 200,000 clones, of which around 88% are seen a single time; more than 1.4% belongs to the top ten. Source material: PBMCs. The receptors come from a woman aged 18-29 years in good health and CMV-seronegative. The CDR3 runs from the conserved cysteine through the conserved F or W. D genes are given only for firm matches. Where a row states a size, it is once, few, many or the class of an expanded clone; other rows omit it.

TRBV7-2	NA	TRBJ2-3	NA	TGTGCCAGCGGCGAGGAAGGGCGACGGGCGAGGGCAGATACGCAGTATTTT	CASGEEGRRARADTQYF
TRBV19	NA	TRBJ2-2	NA	TGTGCCAGTAGTAACACGGGTACCGGGGAGCTGTTTTTT	CASSNTGTGELFF
TRBV6-6	TRBD2	TRBJ2-3	NA	TGTGCCAGCGTAGGGGTACTAGCGGGAGGAGATACGCAGTATTTT	CASVGVLAGGDTQYF
TRBV7-6	NA	TRBJ2-7	NA	TGTGCCAGCAGCCAAAGGACAGCGGACTACGAGCAGTACTTC	CASSQRTADYEQYF
TRBV28	NA	TRBJ2-1	NA	TGTGCCAGCAGTTTCCAACCTAAGTCCAATGAGCAGTTCTTC	CASSFQPKSNEQFF
TRBV27	NA	TRBJ1-1	NA	TGTGCCAGCAGAGTCCAGAGGGATATGGGCAAAGCTTTCTTT	CASRVQRDMGKAFF
TRBV23-1	TRBD2	TRBJ2-7	NA	TGCGCCAGTGGAGTTAGCGGGAACTTTGGGTTCTACGAGCAGTACTTC	CASGVSGNFGFYEQYF
TRBV27	TRBD1	TRBJ2-5	NA	TGTGCCAGCAGTTCTCCGGGACAGCAAGAGACCCAGTACTTC	CASSSPGQQETQYF
TRBV19	TRBD1	TRBJ2-5	NA	TGTGCCAGTAGTACCCGTACCGGGACAGGGGGTTTGCGAGAGACCCAGTACTTC	CASSTRTGTGGLRETQYF
TRBV6-6	TRBD1	TRBJ1-1	NA	TGTGCCAGCAGTTACTTCACAGGGGGTCCGGGCACTGAAGCTTTCTTT	CASSYFTGGPGTEAFF
TRBV6-1	NA	TRBJ1-2	NA	TGTGCCAGCAGTGAATTTCAGGGCTACACCTTC	CASSEFQGYTF
TRBV27	NA	TRBJ2-5	NA	TGTGCCAGCAGTAGGATTAGGGGTGGTCGAGAGACCCAGTACTTC	CASSRIRGGRETQYF
TRBV9	NA	TRBJ1-2	NA	TGTGCCAGCACCGCGACAGATGAAGGCTATGGCTACACCTTC	CASTATDEGYGYTF
TRBV5-1	NA	TRBJ1-3	NA	TGCGCCAGCAGCTTGGAGGCAGGGACTGGAAACACCATATATTTT	CASSLEAGTGNTIYF
TRBV6-5	NA	TRBJ1-2	NA	TGTGCCAGCAGTTACTCGAGGGTGTATGGCTACACCTTC	CASSYSRVYGYTF
TRBV19	NA	TRBJ1-2	NA	TGTGCCTGTAGAGCAGGGGACTATGGCTACACCTTC	CACRAGDYGYTF
TRBV6-6	TRBD1	TRBJ2-7	NA	TGTGCCAGCAGCCTACAGGGGCTGAACGAGCAGTACTTC	CASSLQGLNEQYF
TRBV6-5	NA	TRBJ1-4	once	TGTGCCAGCACCAGGTCCTCATCGGTGCAAAAACTGTTTTTT	CASTRSSSVQKLFF
TRBV27	TRBD1	TRBJ2-1	NA	TGTGCCAGCAGTTTAGGGTGGGGGGACAGGGATTATGAGCAGTTCTTC	CASSLGWGDRDYEQFF
TRBV19	TRBD2	TRBJ2-1	NA	TGTGCCAGTAGTCCGAAACCGACTAGCGGGCACTCCTACAATGAGCAGTTCTTC	CASSPKPTSGHSYNEQFF
TRBV2	TRBD2	TRBJ2-1	NA	TGTGCCAGCAGTGAAGGCGGGAGCTCGCTTGAGCAGTTCTTC	CASSEGGSSLEQFF
TRBV5-1	TRBD2	TRBJ2-2	NA	TGCGCCAGCAGCTTCGTTAGCGGGAGGGACACCGGGGAGCTGTTTTTT	CASSFVSGRDTGELFF
TRBV19	TRBD1	TRBJ1-6	once	TGTGCCAGTAGTACTCGACAGGGAGCCAATTCACCCCTCCACTTT	CASSTRQGANSPLHF
TRBV6-5	NA	TRBJ2-1	NA	TGTGCCAGCAGCCTGAGGGGGTACAATGAGCAGTTCTTC	CASSLRGYNEQFF
TRBV27	TRBD1	TRBJ1-2	NA	TGTGCCAGCAGGCTACAGGGGTTCGGCTATGGCTACACCTTC	CASRLQGFGYGYTF
TRBV9	NA	TRBJ1-1	NA	TGTGCCAGCAGCGTAGCAGGGGAAGGGGACACTGAAGCTTTCTTT	CASSVAGEGDTEAFF
TRBV21-1	NA	TRBJ2-1	NA	TGTGCCAGCAGCAAAGTTAGAGGGGGACAGGGGGCCTCTGGATCCTACAATGAGCAGTTCTTC	CASSKVRGGQGASGSYNEQFF
TRBV29-1	NA	TRBJ1-2	NA	TGCAGCGTTGATAACAGCAACTATGGCTACACCTTC	CSVDNSNYGYTF
TRBV5-6	NA	TRBJ1-1	NA	TGTGCCAGCAGCTTGTTGGCAAACACTGAAGCTTTCTTT	CASSLLANTEAFF
TRBV13	NA	TRBJ1-1	few	NA	CASSRAFFGQGTRPSLAFF